A single sample is the source of the 17 T cell receptor beta chains below, sequenced in a study of beta chain features in type 1 diabetes. Sequenced material consisted of expressed TCRB transcripts (all of the isolated RNA was reverse transcribed). Profiling relied on immunoSEQ multiplex PCR, and the TCRdb table lists in-frame clones only, not all of them. Of fewer than 500,000 clones listed, approximately 15% are singletons. Sequenced input: naive CD4+ T cells from blood. All receptors come from a man aged 30 to 39 in good health.

The rearrangement links TRBV4-3 to TRBJ2-1, with D perhaps matching TRBD1 or TRBD2 (5 bases each). This CDR3 has 15 amino acids. V was clipped by 1 base and J by 2 bases, with 9 bases between them. The V gene's germline CDR1 is LGHNA and CDR2 YSLEER. CDR3 loop: CASSQAQGPYNEQFF. In nucleotides, the CDR3 is TGCGCCAGCAGCCAAGCTCAGGGACCCTACAATGAGCAGTTCTTC.

This clone was observed a handful of times. The chain employs TRBV7-2 and TRBJ2-1; no clear D gene. The CDR3 extends over 16 amino acids. The V and J ends lost 1 base and 7 bases respectively, with 17 bases between them. CDR1 is SGHTA and CDR2 is FQGNSA in the germline V gene. The CDR3, as DNA: TGTGCCAGCAGCTTAGAAGGCGGCAGCTTCGAAAATGAGCAGTTCTTC. This codes for CASSLEGGSFENEQFF.

The chain links TRBV30 to TRBJ2-1, with TRBD2 matching 10 bases. This CDR3 region has 12 residues. With V trimmed by 4 bases and J by 8 bases, 2 bases remained unmatched. The germline V gene encodes CDR1 GTSNPN and CDR2 SVGIG (reference sequence). CDR3 region: CAWTSGRYEQFF. The CDR3 DNA reads as TGTGCCTGGACTAGCGGGAGATATGAGCAGTTCTTC.

This clone showed up many times. This chain connects TRBV27 to TRBJ2-7; 8 positions match TRBD2. In germline, CDR1 is MNHEY, CDR2 SMNVEV (reference sequence). This CDR3 is 14 amino acids long. V dropped 3 bases and J dropped 7; count of bases not matched to a gene: 8. The CDR3 loop reads CASSLTSGGPEQYF. The CDR3 DNA follows: TGTGCCAGCAGTTTGACGAGCGGGGGCCCGGAGCAGTACTTC.

Remarks on this clone: In the same sample, other DNA sequences code for this CDR3. The chain uses TRBV20-1 and TRBJ2-5; D unresolved. The germline gives CDR1 DFQATT, CDR2 SNEGSKA (reference sequence). With 6 bases removed from V and 2 bases from J, the gap between germline ends came to 4 bases. CDR3 length equals 10 residues. The CDR3 protein is CSALQETQYF. For the CDR3, the DNA is TGCAGTGCCCTTCAAGAGACCCAGTACTTC.

The CDR3 sequence is CASTQAGQPQHF. The CDR3 DNA is TGTGCCAGCACCCAGGCAGGGCAGCCCCAGCATTTT. The rearrangement joins TRBV7-2 to TRBJ1-5, with D possibly matching TRBD1 (5 bases). CDR3 size: 12 residues. Trimming removed 7 bases at V and 7 bases at J, with 11 bases between. Germline CDR1 reads SGHTA; CDR2 reads FQGNSA.

In its sample, this clone was seen a few times. This chain connects TRBV10-3 to TRBJ1-1; D ambiguous. Germline CDR1 reads ENHRY; CDR2 reads SYGVKD. The V gene lost 5 bases and the J gene lost 1 base, with 8 bases spanning the gap. The CDR3 has 13 amino acids. CDR3 residues: CAISWPGNTEAFF. The CDR3 coding sequence is TGTGCCATCAGTTGGCCAGGGAACACTGAAGCTTTCTTT.

The chain recombines TRBV11-2 with TRBJ2-3; 7 positions match TRBD2. This CDR3 has 15 amino acids. J lost 0 bases, V lost 3 bases, and 3 bases had no gene match. The germline V gene has CDR1 SGHAT and CDR2 FQNNGV. The CDR3 is CASSLTSQSTDTQYF. CDR3 DNA sequence: TGTGCCAGCAGCTTGACTAGCCAGAGCACAGATACGCAGTATTTT.

Comments on this clone: The identical CDR3 is also encoded by other nucleotide sequences in the sample. This chain joins TRBV9 and TRBJ2-3; D might be TRBD1 or TRBD2, each matching 5 bases. There are 13 residues in the CDR3. Germline-derived CDR1 and CDR2 are SGDLS and YYNGEE. V lost 0 bases, J lost 6 bases, and 8 bases lay in between. This CDR3 reads CASSVAGRDTQYF. The CDR3 DNA reads as TGTGCCAGCAGCGTAGCGGGACGGGATACGCAGTATTTT.

This clone was seen more than once but under ten times. This rearrangement joins TRBV14 to TRBJ2-1; D perhaps matches TRBD1 (5 bases). Trimming cost V 1 base and J 9 bases, with 10 bases left between them. CDR1 and CDR2 (germline): SGHDN, FVKESK. The CDR3 is 13 amino acids. The CDR3 region is CASSQGGVGEQFF. DNA for the CDR3: TGTGCCAGCAGCCAAGGGGGCGTCGGTGAGCAGTTCTTC. Variable domain in full (rest from reference TRBV14 and TRBJ2-1): EAGVTQFPSHSVIEKGQTVTLRCDPISGHDNLYWYRRVMGKEIKFLLHFVKESKQDESGMPNNRFLAERTGGTYSTLKVQPAELEDSGVYFCASSQGGVGEQFFGPGTRLTVL.

The chain uses TRBV18 and TRBJ2-1, with a tentative D call TRBD1 (7 bases). The germline gives CDR1 KGHSH, CDR2 LQKENI. Between the trimmed V and J ends, which lost 3 bases and 8 bases, there was a span of 17 bases. The CDR3 spans 15 residues. In DNA, the CDR3 is TGTGCCAGCTCACCTTGGGACAGCGGAGGGGATGAGCAGTTCTTC. Translation: CASSPWDSGGDEQFF.

This clone has just a few counts. CDR3 coding DNA: TGTGCCAGCAGCATCTGGGCGGAGGGGAACATTCAGTACTTC. This gives the protein CASSIWAEGNIQYF. The rearrangement joins TRBV7-2 to TRBJ2-4, with a weak D call TRBD2 (6 bases). Germline assignment: CDR1 SGHTA and CDR2 FQGNSA. The V end was cut by 5 bases, the J end by 7 bases, with 15 bases between. The CDR3 runs to 14 residues.

The rearrangement links TRBV4-1 to TRBJ2-3; 11 nucleotides align to TRBD2. Germline values: CDR1 MGHRA, CDR2 YSYEKL. J was trimmed by 2 bases and V by 0 bases; bases with no gene match: 1. The CDR3 extends over 16 amino acids. CDR3 DNA sequence: TGCGCCAGCAGCCAAGAACTAGCGGGGGTCACAGATACGCAGTATTTT. Translating it yields CASSQELAGVTDTQYF.

In DNA, the CDR3 is TGTGCCAGCAGCTTTAGAGCTACTAGCGGTGGCGGCGAGCAGTACTTC. Translated, it gives CASSFRATSGGGEQYF. The V and J genes are TRBV7-2 and TRBJ2-7; TRBD2 aligns across 8 bases. The CDR3 covers 16 residues. Germline-derived CDR1 and CDR2 are SGHTA and FQGNSA. With 3 bases clipped from V and 6 bases from J, the junction kept 13 bases outside the gene matches.

The chain recombines TRBV7-2 with TRBJ2-7; TRBD2 is a possible D gene (6 bases). V dropped 6 bases and J dropped 3 bases, with 12 bases sitting between them. In germline, CDR1 is SGHTA, CDR2 FQGNSA. The CDR3 consists of 13 residues. The CDR3 DNA reads TGTGCCAGCAGAGGCGGAGGGAACTACGAGCAGTACTTC. This gives the protein CASRGGGNYEQYF.

In its sample, this clone was seen once. The V call is TRBV9, the J call TRBJ1-5; D gene uncertain. V lost 0 bases to trimming and J lost 7 bases, with 14 bases between them. Per germline, CDR1 SGDLS and CDR2 YYNGEE. The CDR3 contains 15 residues. The CDR3 loop reads CASSVDPTAKQPQHF. The DNA of the CDR3 is TGTGCCAGCAGCGTAGACCCCACCGCGAAACAGCCCCAGCATTTT.

This sequence joins TRBV5-1 and TRBJ1-6; 8 positions agree with TRBD1. Germline trimming cut 4 bases from V and 6 bases from J; bases unmatched to any gene: 6. This CDR3 region has 15 residues. The germline V gene encodes CDR1 SGHRS and CDR2 YFSETQ. The chain's CDR3 is CASSIDRGGNSPLHF. The CDR3 DNA is TGCGCCAGCAGCATCGACAGGGGTGGTAATTCACCCCTCCACTTT.